The rows below give T cell receptor beta chains drawn from one sample of a study of blood T cell repertoires in COVID-19. Sequencing used immunoSEQ multiplex PCR; TCRdb keeps in-frame clones, though not all of them. There are roughly 120,000 clones in the sample; over 65% occur only once, and roughly 3.9% lies in the top ten. The sequenced material came from peripheral blood. The receptors were sampled from a man aged 55 to 70 with acute or convalescent COVID-19. The CDR3 runs from the conserved cysteine through the conserved F or W. The order of the fields is J gene, clone size, V gene, D gene, CDR3 protein, CDR3 DNA. A D gene is named only where the DNA matches it firmly. Only part of the rows carry a size: once, few, many, or a class if the clone is expanded.

j_gene: TRBJ1-5; abundance: .; v_gene: TRBV19; d_gene: TRBD1; CDR3aa: CASTGTGGNQPQHF; CDR3nt: TGTGCCAGCACCGGGACAGGGGGCAATCAGCCCCAGCATTTT
j_gene: TRBJ2-7; abundance: .; v_gene: TRBV27; d_gene: TRBD2; CDR3aa: CASSVTSGAYEQYF; CDR3nt: TGTGCCAGCAGTGTAACTAGCGGAGCTTACGAGCAGTACTTC
j_gene: TRBJ2-1; abundance: .; v_gene: TRBV2; d_gene: TRBD1; CDR3aa: CASAGTGGYNEQFF; CDR3nt: TGTGCCAGCGCGGGGACAGGAGGGTACAATGAGCAGTTCTTC
j_gene: TRBJ1-1; abundance: .; v_gene: TRBV16; d_gene: .; CDR3aa: CASSQSIESIGTLNTEAFF; CDR3nt: TGTGCCAGCAGCCAATCGATAGAGTCGATTGGGACACTTAACACTGAAGCTTTCTTT
j_gene: TRBJ1-5; abundance: .; v_gene: TRBV7-2; d_gene: TRBD1; CDR3aa: CASSGQGNQPQHF; CDR3nt: TGTGCCAGCAGCGGACAGGGAAATCAGCCCCAGCATTTT
j_gene: TRBJ2-3; abundance: .; v_gene: TRBV7-9; d_gene: TRBD1; CDR3aa: CASTDQGVRDTQYF; CDR3nt: TGTGCCAGCACCGACCAGGGGGTAAGAGATACGCAGTATTTT
j_gene: TRBJ1-5; abundance: .; v_gene: TRBV19; d_gene: .; CDR3aa: CASSSLRILSNQPQHF; CDR3nt: TGTGCCAGTAGCTCACTTCGAATTCTTAGCAATCAGCCCCAGCATTTT
j_gene: TRBJ2-7; abundance: few; v_gene: TRBV10-3; d_gene: TRBD1; CDR3aa: CAISESGQGGHEQYF; CDR3nt: TGTGCCATCAGTGAGTCGGGACAGGGAGGACACGAGCAGTACTTC
j_gene: TRBJ2-1; abundance: .; v_gene: TRBV28; d_gene: TRBD2; CDR3aa: CASTYSGQRGMDEQFF; CDR3nt: TGTGCCAGCACATATAGCGGGCAGAGAGGTATGGATGAGCAGTTCTTC
j_gene: TRBJ2-1; abundance: .; v_gene: TRBV27; d_gene: .; CDR3aa: CASSLRIGGTYNEQFF; CDR3nt: TGTGCCAGCAGTTTAAGGATCGGGGGAACCTACAATGAGCAGTTCTTC
j_gene: TRBJ2-1; abundance: few; v_gene: TRBV28; d_gene: TRBD1; CDR3aa: CASKQRRGTGWDEQFF; CDR3nt: TGTGCCAGCAAGCAAAGACGTGGGACAGGGTGGGATGAGCAGTTCTTC
j_gene: TRBJ2-5; abundance: .; v_gene: TRBV9; d_gene: TRBD1; CDR3aa: CASSVGTGVPQETQYF; CDR3nt: TGTGCCAGCAGCGTAGGCACAGGGGTCCCTCAAGAGACCCAGTACTTC
j_gene: TRBJ2-5; abundance: once; v_gene: TRBV11-2; d_gene: TRBD2; CDR3aa: CASSLGLAVKVGQETQYF; CDR3nt: TGTGCCAGCAGCTTAGGACTAGCGGTAAAGGTTGGTCAAGAGACCCAGTACTTC
j_gene: TRBJ2-5; abundance: .; v_gene: TRBV30; d_gene: .; CDR3aa: CAWSVQVETQYF; CDR3nt: TGTGCCTGGAGTGTACAAGTTGAGACCCAGTACTTC
j_gene: TRBJ2-7; abundance: once; v_gene: TRBV28; d_gene: TRBD1; CDR3aa: CASSLVPGQGAVYEQYF; CDR3nt: TGTGCCAGCAGTTTAGTTCCAGGACAGGGGGCTGTGTACGAGCAGTACTTC
j_gene: TRBJ2-2; abundance: .; v_gene: TRBV24-1; d_gene: .; CDR3aa: CATRSAGLNTGELFF; CDR3nt: TGTGCCACCAGGTCAGCAGGCCTGAACACCGGGGAGCTGTTTTTT
j_gene: TRBJ2-3; abundance: .; v_gene: TRBV7-9; d_gene: TRBD2; CDR3aa: CASSLSASGSGDTQYF; CDR3nt: TGTGCCAGCAGCTTAAGTGCTAGCGGGTCCGGGGATACGCAGTATTTT
j_gene: TRBJ1-1; abundance: once; v_gene: TRBV12-3/TRBV12-4; d_gene: TRBD1; CDR3aa: CASRETGDLEAFF; CDR3nt: TGTGCCAGCAGGGAGACAGGGGACCTTGAAGCTTTCTTT
j_gene: TRBJ1-1; abundance: .; v_gene: TRBV28; d_gene: TRBD1; CDR3aa: CASSSSDRVNTEAFF; CDR3nt: TGTGCCAGCAGCTCAAGCGACAGGGTCAACACTGAAGCTTTCTTT
j_gene: TRBJ1-1; abundance: .; v_gene: TRBV5-8; d_gene: TRBD1; CDR3aa: CASTLGDRVIPEAFF; CDR3nt: TGTGCCAGCACCCTGGGGGACAGGGTCATCCCTGAAGCTTTCTTT
j_gene: TRBJ2-7; abundance: once; v_gene: TRBV4-2; d_gene: TRBD2; CDR3aa: CASSQWTSENYEQYF; CDR3nt: TGTGCCAGCAGCCAGTGGACTAGCGAGAACTACGAGCAGTACTTC
j_gene: TRBJ2-3; abundance: .; v_gene: TRBV27; d_gene: TRBD2; CDR3aa: CASSTPGGGDTQYF; CDR3nt: TGTGCCAGCAGCACCCCCGGGGGAGGGGATACGCAGTATTTT
j_gene: TRBJ1-1; abundance: .; v_gene: TRBV23-1; d_gene: .; CDR3aa: CASSHQGSTEAFF; CDR3nt: TGCGCCAGCAGTCATCAGGGAAGCACTGAAGCTTTCTTT
j_gene: TRBJ2-2; abundance: .; v_gene: TRBV7-2; d_gene: TRBD2; CDR3aa: CASSFTGGGGELFF; CDR3nt: TGTGCCAGCAGCTTCACGGGAGGAGGCGGGGAGCTGTTTTTT
j_gene: TRBJ2-1; abundance: .; v_gene: TRBV6-6; d_gene: TRBD1; CDR3aa: CASSRQGHEQFF; CDR3nt: TGTGCCAGCAGTCGACAGGGCCATGAGCAGTTCTTC
j_gene: TRBJ2-6; abundance: .; v_gene: TRBV9; d_gene: TRBD1; CDR3aa: CASSVDPGTGGSGANVLTF; CDR3nt: TGTGCCAGCAGCGTAGATCCCGGGACAGGGGGTTCTGGGGCCAACGTCCTGACTTTC
j_gene: TRBJ2-5; abundance: .; v_gene: TRBV29-1; d_gene: .; CDR3aa: CSVPSTGGEETQYF; CDR3nt: TGCAGCGTTCCCTCGACAGGAGGCGAAGAGACCCAGTACTTC
j_gene: TRBJ2-1; abundance: few; v_gene: TRBV27; d_gene: TRBD2; CDR3aa: CASSLWGLAGNSYNEQFF; CDR3nt: TGTGCCAGCAGTTTATGGGGACTAGCGGGAAACTCCTACAATGAGCAGTTCTTC